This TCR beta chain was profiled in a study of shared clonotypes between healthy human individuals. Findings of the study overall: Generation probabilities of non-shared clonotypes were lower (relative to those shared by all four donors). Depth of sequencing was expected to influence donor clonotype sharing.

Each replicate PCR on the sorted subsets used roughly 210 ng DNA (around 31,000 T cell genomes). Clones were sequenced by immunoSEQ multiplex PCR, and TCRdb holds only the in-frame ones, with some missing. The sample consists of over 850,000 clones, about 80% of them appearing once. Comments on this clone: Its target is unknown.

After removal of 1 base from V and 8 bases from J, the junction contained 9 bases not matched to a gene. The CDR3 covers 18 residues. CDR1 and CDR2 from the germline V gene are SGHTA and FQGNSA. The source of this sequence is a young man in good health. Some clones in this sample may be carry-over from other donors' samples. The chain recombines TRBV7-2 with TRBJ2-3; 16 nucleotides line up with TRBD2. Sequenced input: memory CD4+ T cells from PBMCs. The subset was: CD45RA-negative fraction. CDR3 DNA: TGTGCCAGCAGCTTAGGGGGACTAGCGGGAGGGCATGGGAGTACGCAGTATTTT. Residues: CASSLGGLAGGHGSTQYF.